This TCR beta chain was found in a study of blood T cell repertoires in COVID-19. As for the study in general: Collection of acute and convalescent COVID-19 samples took place in the United States, Italy and Spain. Nucleic acid was either cDNA or gDNA, and it came from T cells, B-cell-depleted T cells, or PBMCs.

The CDR3 length is 14 residues. Germline V gene data show CDR1 as SEHNR and CDR2 as FQNEAQ (reference sequence). The V end was cut by 4 bases, the J end by 5 bases, with 14 bases between. Under the authors' procedure: Reference gene primer amplification gave estimated nucleated cell counts. Clones were read by immunoSEQ multiplex PCR, and TCRdb kept only the in-frame ones, dropping some. V, J and clone size derive from that table, while D and trimming were established from the DNA sequence. Of 150,000 to 200,000 clones in the sample, 90% were seen once. This sequence originates from a man aged 55 to 70 with active or convalescent COVID-19. The gene calls are TRBV7-9 and TRBJ2-5, with no clear D. Material: peripheral blood. The CDR3 here is CASSSETAGETQYF. In nucleotides, the CDR3 is TGTGCCAGCAGCTCGGAGACTGCCGGGGAGACCCAGTACTTC.